Sequencing of this T cell receptor beta chain was carried out in a study of Graves' ophthalmopathy and Graves' hyperthyroidism. The V gene's germline CDR1 is SNHLY and CDR2 FYNNEI. The trim removed 8 bases at V and 1 base at J, leaving 14 bases unmatched. This CDR3 contains 17 residues. The authors amplified TCR beta CDR3 regions, and they did so from RNA transcripts for repertoire sequencing. HTBI primers primed a first-round RT-PCR, and a second-round multiplex PCR followed. Via MiXCR, TCRdb re-called the multiplex PCR reads, giving one row per CDR3 protein. There are roughly 600,000 distinct CDR3 sequences in the sample; about two fifths occur only once, and 4% to 5% lies in the top ten.

This sequence was found in an adult man with Graves' hyperthyroidism. V is TRBV2 and J is TRBJ2-5; 9 nucleotides align to TRBD1. The specimen was peripheral blood or thyroid tissue (not recorded which). The chain's CDR3 is CASSPRGQGKTQETQYF. DNA of the CDR3: TGTGCCAGCTCACCAAGGGGACAGGGAAAAACCCAAGAGACCCAGTACTTC.